These T cell receptor beta chains were read from a single sample in a study of persistence of HIV-infected CD4 T cells. Their specific antigens are unknown. Generated by immunoSEQ multiplex PCR, the TCRdb table keeps only in-frame clones and is missing some. The sample consists of 35,000 to 45,000 clones, 80% of them appearing once. Sequencing was performed on CD4+ T cells sorted from PBMCs after approximately 19-hour stimulation, taken from a patient who received antiretroviral therapy. These receptors were collected from an adult man with HIV who was CMV-seropositive. CDR3s include the opening cysteine and the closing phenylalanine or tryptophan. A D gene is named only where the DNA matches it firmly. Size is omitted from some rows. Given values are once, few, many or a class for expanded clones.

>TRBV7-6|TRBD1|NA|TRBJ1-2|13
CASSLGNRGGYTF
TGTGCCAGCAGCTTAGGGAACAGGGGAGGCTACACCTTC
>TRBV15|NA|NA|TRBJ2-2|15
CATSTAVPNTGELFF
TGTGCCACCAGCACCGCAGTTCCGAACACCGGGGAGCTGTTTTTT
>TRBV7-9|NA|NA|TRBJ2-1|14
CASSFDPGPQEQFF
TGTGCCAGCAGCTTTGACCCCGGGCCCCAAGAGCAGTTCTTC
>TRBV5-1|NA|NA|TRBJ1-4|17
CASSLNHNPGDNEKLFF
TGCGCCAGCAGCTTAAACCATAACCCAGGGGATAATGAAAAACTGTTTTTT
>TRBV10-1|NA|NA|TRBJ2-2|14
CASSEFSGGGELFF
TGCGCCAGCAGTGAATTCTCAGGAGGCGGGGAGCTGTTTTTT
>TRBV19|NA|NA|TRBJ1-6|14
CASSRFTGNSPLHF
TGTGCCAGTAGTCGTTTTACGGGTAATTCACCCCTCCACTTT
>TRBV28|TRBD1|NA|TRBJ2-7|14
CASSHRDREDEQYF
TGTGCCAGCAGTCATAGGGACAGAGAGGACGAGCAGTACTTC
>TRBV4-1|NA|NA|TRBJ1-4|16
CASSQGRRLSNEKLFF
TGCGCCAGCAGCCAAGGTAGGAGGCTTTCGAATGAAAAACTGTTTTTT
>TRBV15|NA|few|TRBJ1-5|15
CATSRVTGPNQPQHF
TGTGCCACCAGCAGAGTTACAGGTCCCAATCAGCCCCAGCATTTT
>TRBV7-2|NA|NA|TRBJ1-5|14
CASSLVGGNQPQHF
TGTGCCAGCAGCTTAGTGGGGGGGAATCAGCCCCAGCATTTT
>TRBV4-2|TRBD2|once|TRBJ2-3|18
CASSQIGTSGGAGDTQYF
TGTGCCAGCAGCCAGATCGGGACTAGCGGGGGGGCAGGAGATACGCAGTATTTT
>TRBV18|NA|NA|TRBJ2-2|16
CASSHGQGANTGELFF
TGTGCCAGCTCGCACGGTCAGGGAGCGAACACCGGGGAGCTGTTTTTT
>TRBV7-3|NA|NA|TRBJ2-3|13
CASSLGTEMAQYF
TGTGCCAGCAGCTTAGGAACCGAGATGGCGCAGTATTTT
>TRBV6-2/TRBV6-3|TRBD2|NA|TRBJ2-1|16
CASSPPTSGAYNEQFF
TGTGCCAGCAGTCCGCCGACTAGCGGGGCCTACAATGAGCAGTTCTTC